This TCR beta chain was identified during a study of blood T cell repertoires in COVID-19. Study details: Sources were T cells, B-cell-depleted T cells, or PBMCs; the material itself was cDNA or gDNA.

The method was immunoSEQ multiplex PCR; TCRdb's version includes in-frame clones alone and lacks a portion of them. Here the sample spans over 100,000 clones, 65% to 85% being singletons. Per the germline V gene, CDR1 is MNHNY and CDR2 is SVGAGI (reference sequence). With 1 base clipped from V and 1 base from J, the junction kept 2 bases outside the gene matches. CDR3 length: 15 residues. The sample comprised peripheral blood. The sequence derives from a woman between 65 and 79 years old with acute or convalescent COVID-19. V gene TRBV6-6 combines with J gene TRBJ2-7; 9 bases map to TRBD1. CDR3: CASSYYGTGSYEQYF. CDR3 nucleotide sequence: TGTGCCAGCAGTTACTACGGGACAGGGTCCTACGAGCAGTACTTC.